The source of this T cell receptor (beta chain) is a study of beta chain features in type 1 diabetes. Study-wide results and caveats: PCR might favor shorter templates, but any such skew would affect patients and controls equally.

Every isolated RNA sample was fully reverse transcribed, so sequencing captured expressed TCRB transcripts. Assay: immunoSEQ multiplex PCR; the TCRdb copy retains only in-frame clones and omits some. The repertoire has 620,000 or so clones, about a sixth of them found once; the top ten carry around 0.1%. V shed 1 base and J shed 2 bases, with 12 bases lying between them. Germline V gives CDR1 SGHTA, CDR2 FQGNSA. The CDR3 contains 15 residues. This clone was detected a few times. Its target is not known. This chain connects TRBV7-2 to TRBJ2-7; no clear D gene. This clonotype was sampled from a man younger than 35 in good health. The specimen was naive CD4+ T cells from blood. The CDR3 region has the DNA TGTGCCAGCAGCTTAGGACCAGGTAAAACCTACGAGCAGTACTTC. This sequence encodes CASSLGPGKTYEQYF.